The 16 T cell receptor beta chains reported below all come from one sample, sequenced in a study of control samples from healthy donors and cancer patients. Libraries were prepared by immunoSEQ multiplex PCR; TCRdb keeps only in-frame clonotypes and omits some of them. The table lists 100,000 or so clones, around three quarters of them singletons. Source material: blood. The receptors were sampled from a woman in her twenties or thirties in good health.

The chain links TRBV2 to TRBJ1-2; a weak D match, TRBD1 (6 bases). Between the trimmed V and J ends, which lost 2 bases and 6 bases, there was a span of 13 bases. The length of the CDR3 is 14 residues. Germline CDR1 and CDR2: SNHLY and FYNNEI. The chain's CDR3 is CASSETRGNHGYTF. The CDR3 DNA is TGTGCCAGCAGTGAAACCAGGGGTAATCATGGCTACACCTTC.

V is TRBV30 and J is TRBJ1-1; D unresolved. This CDR3 region has 13 residues. CDR1 and CDR2 (germline): GTSNPN, SVGIG (reference sequence). Trimming shortened V by 3 bases and J by 6 bases, and 14 bases separated the two germline ends. CDR3 in amino acids: CAWSEGQSSEAFF. The CDR3 DNA reads TGTGCCTGGAGCGAAGGGCAGAGCTCTGAAGCTTTCTTT.

The chain uses TRBV6-2 or TRBV6-3 and TRBJ2-2; no clear D. The CDR3 has 16 residues. The germline V gene has CDR1 MNHEY and CDR2 SVGEGT. Trimming took 2 bases from V and 3 from J, leaving 13 bases between them. Written as DNA, the CDR3 is TGTGCCAGCAGTTACGACTCCCGATCATACACCGGGGAGCTGTTTTTT. It codes for CASSYDSRSYTGELFF.

This clone has more than one count but fewer than ten. V and J are TRBV12-3 or TRBV12-4 and TRBJ1-1, with D hard to call. The CDR3 is made up of 13 amino acids. Deletions cut 6 bases from V and 0 bases from J, with 8 bases between. In DNA, the CDR3 is TGTGCCAGCAGGGTGGGGATGAACACTGAAGCTTTCTTT. Translating it yields CASRVGMNTEAFF.

The chain links TRBV6-5 to TRBJ1-6; possible D gene TRBD1, 6 bases. Trimming shortened V by 2 bases and J by 8 bases, and 10 bases separated the two germline ends. The CDR3 length is 14 residues. Germline CDR1 MNHEY, CDR2 SVGAGI. Here the CDR3 reads CASSYGTKDSPLHF. The DNA for the CDR3 is TGTGCCAGCAGTTACGGGACAAAGGATTCACCCCTCCACTTT.

This clone was seen only once. The chain employs TRBV10-3 and TRBJ1-6; possibly TRBD1 for D (5 bases). This CDR3 is built from 15 residues. Per germline, CDR1 ENHRY and CDR2 SYGVKD. V was cut by 6 bases and J by 6 bases, with 15 bases left in between. The DNA of the CDR3 is TGTGCCATCAGGGGGGAAGGGGCACTTAATTCACCCCTCCACTTT. This translates into CAIRGEGALNSPLHF.

The V call is TRBV4-2, the J call TRBJ1-3; D possibly corresponds to TRBD1 (6 bases). This CDR3 has 15 residues. V was pared by 1 base and J by 4 bases, with 11 bases between. CDR1 and CDR2 from the germline V gene are LGHNA and YNFKEQ. Here the CDR3 reads CASSQAPGDGNTIYF. Written as DNA, the CDR3 is TGTGCCAGCAGCCAAGCCCCAGGGGACGGAAACACCATATATTTT.

This chain joins TRBV5-6 and TRBJ1-2, with D possibly being TRBD1 (5 bases). Trimming shortened V by 0 bases and J by 4 bases, and 13 bases separated the two germline ends. The CDR3 runs 15 residues. CDR1 is SGHDT and CDR2 is YYEEEE in the germline V gene. The CDR3, as DNA: TGTGCCAGCAGCTTGGTACGGGGGAGGACCTATGGCTACACCTTC. It is translated as CASSLVRGRTYGYTF.

The chain couples TRBV27 to TRBJ2-3, with TRBD1 matching 10 bases. The CDR3 is 15 residues long. J lost 3 bases, V lost 0 bases, and 0 bases had no gene match. Germline assignment: CDR1 MNHEY and CDR2 SMNVEV (reference sequence). CDR3 sequence (DNA): TGTGCCAGCAGTTTATCGGGACAGGGGACAGATACGCAGTATTTT. Translation gives CASSLSGQGTDTQYF.

V gene TRBV24-1 combines with J gene TRBJ1-2, with 8 positions matching TRBD1. CDR1 and CDR2 (germline): KGHDR, SFDVKD. V trimming: 7 bases; J trimming: 7 bases; junction bases outside the gene matches: 13. The CDR3 runs 15 residues. The CDR3: CATSGNAGQGIGYTF. CDR3 nucleotides: TGTGCCACCAGCGGGAATGCCGGACAGGGAATTGGCTACACCTTC.

This clone has only one observation. V usage is TRBV7-3 and J usage is TRBJ2-3; D gene ambiguous. V lost 5 bases and J 3 bases, leaving 6 bases between the germline ends. This CDR3 is built from 12 residues. In germline, CDR1 is SGHTA, CDR2 FQGTGA. The CDR3 coding sequence is TGTGCCAGCAGCCCCGGAACAGATACGCAGTATTTT. It yields the protein CASSPGTDTQYF.

The chain recombines TRBV30 with TRBJ2-1; TRBD2 agrees at 8 bases. The CDR3 extends over 15 amino acids. V shed 0 bases, J shed 6 bases, and the junction held 7 bases outside the gene matches. Germline V gene lookup returns CDR1 GTSNPN and CDR2 SVGIG (reference sequence). CDR3 loop: CAWSVPGLGANEQFF. CDR3 DNA: TGTGCCTGGAGTGTACCGGGACTAGGGGCCAATGAGCAGTTCTTC.

This clone is medium-sized. The genes are TRBV27 and TRBJ2-4; D is unclear. The CDR3 totals 16 residues. With 3 bases removed from V and 0 bases from J, the gap between germline ends came to 12 bases. Germline assignment: CDR1 MNHEY and CDR2 SMNVEV (reference sequence). CDR3 residues: CASSFNRRIAKNIQYF. The CDR3 nucleotides are TGTGCCAGCAGTTTTAATAGACGCATAGCCAAAAACATTCAGTACTTC.

The V and J genes are TRBV6-2 or TRBV6-3 and TRBJ2-5; 12 bases agree with TRBD2. The CDR3 consists of 14 residues. Trimming at V came to 8 bases and at J to 3 bases, leaving 4 bases not matched to a gene. Germline V CDR1 and CDR2: MNHEY, SVGEGT. CDR3 sequence (DNA): TGTGCCAGCGGCCCTAGCGGGGGGGAAGAGACCCAGTACTTC. Encoded protein: CASGPSGGEETQYF.

The chain joins TRBV12-3 or TRBV12-4 to TRBJ2-5; no reliable D call. The CDR3 length is 13 residues. V shed 5 bases and J shed 5 bases, with 12 bases lying between them. The CDR3 loop is CASSGERRETQYF. In nucleotides, the CDR3 is TGTGCCAGCAGTGGAGAGAGGCGGGAGACCCAGTACTTC.

This chain connects TRBV5-6 to TRBJ1-4; D not certain. Germline CDR1 reads SGHDT; CDR2 reads YYEEEE. The CDR3 has 15 amino acids. Between the trimmed V and J ends, which lost 4 bases and 8 bases, there was a span of 18 bases. This chain's CDR3 is CASSSYKGRVEKLFF. The CDR3 DNA is TGTGCCAGCAGCAGTTATAAGGGAAGGGTCGAAAAACTGTTTTTT.